One and the same sample provided the 7 T cell receptor beta chains below, sequenced in a study of shared clonotypes between healthy human individuals. Method: immunoSEQ multiplex PCR; TCRdb's copy keeps in-frame clones and lacks some. Among millions of clones listed, just over 90% were seen once. In the naive CD8 group, cells lacked CD45RO and were positively selected for CCR7, so terminally differentiated effector memory CD45RA+ cells were left out. Sequences were obtained from naive CD8+ T cells from PBMCs. The receptors come from a man younger than 35 in good health. Some clones in this sample may be carry-over from other donors' samples.

In this sample, this clone turned up once. The CDR3 is CASSIAPLTEAFF. The CDR3 DNA sequence: TGTGCCAGTAGTATAGCGCCCCTCACTGAAGCTTTCTTT. This rearrangement joins TRBV19 to TRBJ1-1; D call uncertain. The V gene lost 1 base and the J gene lost 4 bases, with 7 bases spanning the gap. Germline loops: CDR1 LNHDA, CDR2 SQIVND (reference sequence). This CDR3 spans 13 amino acids.

The chain joins TRBV15 to TRBJ2-6, with 8 bases fitting TRBD1. V lost 6 bases and J lost 0; bases outside the gene matches: 10. CDR3 length equals 18 residues. Germline V CDR1 and CDR2: LNHNV, YYDKDF (reference sequence). In DNA form, the CDR3 reads TGTGCCACCAGAGGACAGGGACTTATTTTCTCTGGGGCCAACGTCCTGACTTTC. Its translation: CATRGQGLIFSGANVLTF.

The chain carries TRBV7-3 and TRBJ2-2; 7 nucleotides match TRBD2. The ends lost 2 bases at V and 4 bases at J; junction bases unmatched: 7. The CDR3 has 16 amino acids. Per the germline V gene, CDR1 is SGHTA and CDR2 is FQGTGA. The CDR3 spells CASSLGPAGLTGELFF. DNA of the CDR3: TGTGCCAGCAGCTTAGGCCCAGCGGGACTCACCGGGGAGCTGTTTTTT. The variable domain in full, with the rest retrieved from reference TRBV7-3 and TRBJ2-2, is GAGVSQTPSNKVTEKGKYVELRCDPISGHTALYWYRQSLGQGPEFLIYFQGTGAADDSGLPNDRFFAVRPEGSVSTLKIQRTERGDSAVYLCASSLGPAGLTGELFFGEGSRLTVL.

The rearrangement uses TRBV5-1 and TRBJ2-7; 11 positions match TRBD2. V lost 4 bases, J lost 0 bases, and 9 bases stayed unmatched. The V gene's germline CDR1 is SGHRS and CDR2 YFSETQ. The CDR3 is made up of 17 amino acids. The CDR3 protein is CASSLLLAGGVSYEQYF. The CDR3 DNA sequence: TGCGCCAGCAGCCTCCTCCTAGCGGGAGGCGTCTCCTACGAGCAGTACTTC.

The chain joins TRBV15 to TRBJ1-4; maybe TRBD1 (5 bases). The germline V and J ends were trimmed by 3 bases and 7 bases, with 9 bases remaining between them. Germline values: CDR1 LNHNV, CDR2 YYDKDF (reference sequence). This CDR3 is 13 amino acids long. The CDR3 nucleotides read TGTGCCACCAGCAGTGGGGGGAGTGAAAAACTGTTTTTT. Its translation: CATSSGGSEKLFF.

This chain links TRBV6-4 with TRBJ2-1, with 10 nucleotides matching TRBD2. The V and J ends lost 6 bases and 2 bases, in that order; junction bases with no gene match: 10. The CDR3 spans 17 residues. Germline lookup yields CDR1 MRHNA and CDR2 SNTAGT. The CDR3 sequence is CASSPLHSGRAYNEQFF. Here the CDR3 DNA reads TGTGCCAGCAGCCCGCTCCACAGCGGGAGGGCCTACAATGAGCAGTTCTTC.

V gene TRBV27 combines with J gene TRBJ1-1, with 9 bases fitting TRBD1. The CDR3 consists of 15 residues. CDR1 is MNHEY, CDR2 SMNVEV, per germline (reference sequence). Germline trimming cut 6 bases from V and 4 bases from J; bases unmatched to any gene: 9. The CDR3 bases are TGTGCCAGCAGCCTTCTACAGGGGGCGGGCACTGAAGCTTTCTTT. Encoded protein: CASSLLQGAGTEAFF.